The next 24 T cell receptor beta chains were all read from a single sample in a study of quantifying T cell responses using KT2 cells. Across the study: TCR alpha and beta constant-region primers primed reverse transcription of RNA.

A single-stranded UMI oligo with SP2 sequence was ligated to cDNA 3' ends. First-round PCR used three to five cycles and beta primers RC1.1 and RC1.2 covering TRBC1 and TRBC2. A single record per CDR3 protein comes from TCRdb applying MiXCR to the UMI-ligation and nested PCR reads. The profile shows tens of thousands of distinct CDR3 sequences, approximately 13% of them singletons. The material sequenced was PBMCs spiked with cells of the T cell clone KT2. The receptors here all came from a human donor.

CDR3 in amino acids: CASSQEVAFIHEQYF. The DNA for the CDR3 is TGTGCCAGCAGCCAAGAAGTAGCTTTCATCCACGAGCAGTACTTC. The chain carries TRBV4-2 and TRBJ2-7, with no clear D. CDR1 is LGHNA, CDR2 YNFKEQ, per germline. V was trimmed by 0 bases and J by 5 bases, leaving 14 bases between them. The CDR3 totals 15 residues.

CDR3 amino acids: CSAVKDSAKNIQYF. DNA of the CDR3: TGCAGTGCTGTCAAAGACTCGGCCAAAAACATTCAGTACTTC. The rearrangement uses TRBV20-1 and TRBJ2-4; no clear D. V was clipped by 5 bases and J by 1 base, with 12 bases between them. The CDR3 length is 14 residues. Germline CDR1 DFQATT, CDR2 SNEGSKA (reference sequence).

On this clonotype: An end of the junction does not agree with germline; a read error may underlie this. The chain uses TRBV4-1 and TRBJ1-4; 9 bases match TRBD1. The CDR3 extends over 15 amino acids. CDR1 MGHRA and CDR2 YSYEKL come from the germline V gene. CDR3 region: CASSQPGQGNEKLFF. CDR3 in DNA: TGCGCCAGCAGCCAACCGGGACAGGGAAATGAAAAGCTGTTTTTT.

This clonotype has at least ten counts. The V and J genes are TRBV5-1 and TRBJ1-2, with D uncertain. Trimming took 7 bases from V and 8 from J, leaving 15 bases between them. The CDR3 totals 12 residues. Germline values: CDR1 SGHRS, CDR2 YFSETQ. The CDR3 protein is CASPCLMCGYTF. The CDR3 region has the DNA TGCGCCAGCCCGTGCCTCATGTGCGGCTACACCTTC.

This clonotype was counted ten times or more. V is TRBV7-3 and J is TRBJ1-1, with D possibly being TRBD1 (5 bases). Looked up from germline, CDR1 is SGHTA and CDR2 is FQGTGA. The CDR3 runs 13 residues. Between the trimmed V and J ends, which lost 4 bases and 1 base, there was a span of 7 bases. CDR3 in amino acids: CASSWTTNTEAFF. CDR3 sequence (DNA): TGTGCCAGCAGCTGGACAACGAACACTGAAGCTTTCTTT.

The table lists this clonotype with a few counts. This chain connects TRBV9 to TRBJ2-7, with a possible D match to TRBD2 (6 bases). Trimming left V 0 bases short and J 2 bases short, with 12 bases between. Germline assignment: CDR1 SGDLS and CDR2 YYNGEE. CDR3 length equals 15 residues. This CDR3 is CASSVGPGSPYEQYF. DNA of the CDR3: TGTGCCAGCAGCGTAGGTCCCGGGAGTCCCTACGAGCAGTACTTC.

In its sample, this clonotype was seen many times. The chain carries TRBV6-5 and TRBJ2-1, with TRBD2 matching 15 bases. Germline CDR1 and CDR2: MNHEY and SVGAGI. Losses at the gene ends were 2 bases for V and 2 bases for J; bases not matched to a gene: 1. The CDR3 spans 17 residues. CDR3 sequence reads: CASSYGTSGGTYNEQFF. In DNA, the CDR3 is TGTGCCAGCAGTTACGGGACTAGCGGGGGGACCTACAATGAGCAGTTCTTC.

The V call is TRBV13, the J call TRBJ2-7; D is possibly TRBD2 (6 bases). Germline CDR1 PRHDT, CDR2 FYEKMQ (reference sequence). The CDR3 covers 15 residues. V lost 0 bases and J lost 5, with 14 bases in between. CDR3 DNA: TGTGCCAGCAGCTTAGGGGGGGGTTTCGGAAACGAGCAGTACTTC. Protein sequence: CASSLGGGFGNEQYF.

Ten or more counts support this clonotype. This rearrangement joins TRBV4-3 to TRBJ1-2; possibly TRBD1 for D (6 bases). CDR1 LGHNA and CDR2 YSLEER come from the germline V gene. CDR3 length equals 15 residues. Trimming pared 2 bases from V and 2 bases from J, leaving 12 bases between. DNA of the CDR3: TGCGCCAGCAGCCAATCAACAGGGTCAAACTATGGCTACACCTTC. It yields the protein CASSQSTGSNYGYTF.

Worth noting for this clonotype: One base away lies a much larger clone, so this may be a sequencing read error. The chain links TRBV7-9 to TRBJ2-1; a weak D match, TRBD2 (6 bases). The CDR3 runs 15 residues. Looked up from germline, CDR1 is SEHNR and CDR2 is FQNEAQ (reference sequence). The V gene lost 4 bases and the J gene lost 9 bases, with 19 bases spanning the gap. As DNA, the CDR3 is TGTGCCAGCAGCTCCCTAAAGACTAGGTTGGGTGAGCAGTTCTTC. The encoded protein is CASSSLKTRLGEQFF.

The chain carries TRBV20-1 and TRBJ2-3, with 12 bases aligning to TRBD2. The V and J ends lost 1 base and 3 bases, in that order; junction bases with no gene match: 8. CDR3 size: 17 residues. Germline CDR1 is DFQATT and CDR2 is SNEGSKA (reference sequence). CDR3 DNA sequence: TGCAGTGCTAGAGGGCTAGCGGGGGGGGCGTCGACAGATACGCAGTATTTT. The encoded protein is CSARGLAGGASTDTQYF.

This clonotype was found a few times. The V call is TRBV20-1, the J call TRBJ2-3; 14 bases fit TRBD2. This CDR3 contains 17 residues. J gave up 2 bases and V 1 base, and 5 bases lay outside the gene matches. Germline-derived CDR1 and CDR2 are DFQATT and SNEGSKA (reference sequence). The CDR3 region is CSARVRLAGGTTDTQYF. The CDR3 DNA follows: TGCAGTGCTAGAGTCAGACTAGCGGGGGGGACCACAGATACGCAGTATTTT.

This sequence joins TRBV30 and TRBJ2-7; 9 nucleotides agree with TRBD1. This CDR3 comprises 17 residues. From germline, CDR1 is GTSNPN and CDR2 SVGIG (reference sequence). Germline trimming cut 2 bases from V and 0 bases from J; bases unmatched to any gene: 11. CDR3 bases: TGTGCCTGGAGTTTAGGGTCGGAGACAGGGGGCTCCTACGAGCAGTACTTC. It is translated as CAWSLGSETGGSYEQYF.

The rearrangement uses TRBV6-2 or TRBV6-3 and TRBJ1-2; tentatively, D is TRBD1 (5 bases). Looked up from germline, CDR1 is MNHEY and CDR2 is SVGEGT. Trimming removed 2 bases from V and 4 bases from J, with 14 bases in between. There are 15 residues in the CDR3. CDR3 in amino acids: CASSYGGIDSYGYTF. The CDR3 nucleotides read TGTGCCAGCAGTTACGGGGGGATTGACTCCTATGGCTACACCTTC.

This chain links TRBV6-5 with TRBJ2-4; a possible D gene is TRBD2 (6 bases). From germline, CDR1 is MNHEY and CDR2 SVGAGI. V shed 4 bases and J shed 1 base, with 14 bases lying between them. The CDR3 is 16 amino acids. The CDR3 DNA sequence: TGTGCCAGCAGTTTCGGAGGGGTCGGGGCCAAAAACATTCAGTACTTC. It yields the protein CASSFGGVGAKNIQYF.

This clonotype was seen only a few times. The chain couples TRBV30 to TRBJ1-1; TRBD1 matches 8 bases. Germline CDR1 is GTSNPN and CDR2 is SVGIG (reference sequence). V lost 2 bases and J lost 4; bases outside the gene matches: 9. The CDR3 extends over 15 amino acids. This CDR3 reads CAWSLLDRDITEAFF. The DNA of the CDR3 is TGTGCCTGGAGTCTATTGGACAGGGATATCACTGAAGCTTTCTTT.

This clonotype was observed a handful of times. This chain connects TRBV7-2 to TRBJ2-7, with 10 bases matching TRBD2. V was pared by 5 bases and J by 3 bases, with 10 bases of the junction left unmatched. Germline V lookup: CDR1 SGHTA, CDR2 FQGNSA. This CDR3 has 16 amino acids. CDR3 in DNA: TGTGCCAGCAGCAACGCGGCGGTAGCGGGAGGCTACGAGCAGTACTTC. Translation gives CASSNAAVAGGYEQYF.

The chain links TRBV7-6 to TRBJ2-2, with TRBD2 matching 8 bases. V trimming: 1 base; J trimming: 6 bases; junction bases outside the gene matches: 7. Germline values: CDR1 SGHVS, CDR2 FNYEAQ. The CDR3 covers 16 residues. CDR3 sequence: CASSLDYAGGPGELFF. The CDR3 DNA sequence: TGTGCCAGCAGCTTAGATTATGCGGGGGGACCCGGGGAGCTGTTTTTT.

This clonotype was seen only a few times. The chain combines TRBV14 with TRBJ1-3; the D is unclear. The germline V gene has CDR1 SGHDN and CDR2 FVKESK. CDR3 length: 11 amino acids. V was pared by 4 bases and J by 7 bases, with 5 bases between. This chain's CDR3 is CASSRVNTIYF. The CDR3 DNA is TGTGCCAGCAGCCGGGTGAACACCATATATTTT.

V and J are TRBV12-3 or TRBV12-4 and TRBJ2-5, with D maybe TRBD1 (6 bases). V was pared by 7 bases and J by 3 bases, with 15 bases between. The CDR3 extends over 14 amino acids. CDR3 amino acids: CASTRTGLKETQYF. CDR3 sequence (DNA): TGTGCCAGCACCAGAACAGGGCTTAAAGAGACCCAGTACTTC.

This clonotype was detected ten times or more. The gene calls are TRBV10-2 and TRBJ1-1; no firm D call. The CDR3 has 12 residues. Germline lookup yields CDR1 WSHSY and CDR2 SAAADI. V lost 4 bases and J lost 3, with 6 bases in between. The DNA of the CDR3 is TGCGCCAGCAGTGGGTCCTACACTGAAGCTTTCTTT. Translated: CASSGSYTEAFF.

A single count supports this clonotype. The CDR3 sequence: CASRHSERGGSYEQYF. The DNA for the CDR3 is TGTGCCAGCAGACATTCTGAGCGGGGGGGCTCCTACGAGCAGTACTTC. The rearrangement links TRBV7-9 to TRBJ2-7; TRBD2 matches 10 bases. Trimming at V came to 6 bases and at J to 0 bases, leaving 8 bases not matched to a gene. The length of the CDR3 is 16 residues. Germline V gives CDR1 SEHNR, CDR2 FQNEAQ (reference sequence).

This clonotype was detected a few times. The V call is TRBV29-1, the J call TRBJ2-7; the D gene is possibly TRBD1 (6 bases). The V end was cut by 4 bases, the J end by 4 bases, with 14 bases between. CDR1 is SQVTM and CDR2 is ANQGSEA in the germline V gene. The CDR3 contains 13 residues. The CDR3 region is CSVAEGRGYEQYF. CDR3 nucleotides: TGCAGCGTTGCAGAGGGCAGGGGTTACGAGCAGTACTTC.

CDR3 sequence (DNA): TGTGCCAGCAGCCAAGACGGGTTCGCGGGTGCTGAGCAGTACTTC. Translating it yields CASSQDGFAGAEQYF. The chain combines TRBV3-1 with TRBJ2-7; perhaps TRBD2 as D (5 bases). CDR1 and CDR2 (germline): LGHDT, YNNKEL (reference sequence). The CDR3 covers 15 residues. Trimming cost V 0 bases and J 7 bases, with 16 bases left between them.